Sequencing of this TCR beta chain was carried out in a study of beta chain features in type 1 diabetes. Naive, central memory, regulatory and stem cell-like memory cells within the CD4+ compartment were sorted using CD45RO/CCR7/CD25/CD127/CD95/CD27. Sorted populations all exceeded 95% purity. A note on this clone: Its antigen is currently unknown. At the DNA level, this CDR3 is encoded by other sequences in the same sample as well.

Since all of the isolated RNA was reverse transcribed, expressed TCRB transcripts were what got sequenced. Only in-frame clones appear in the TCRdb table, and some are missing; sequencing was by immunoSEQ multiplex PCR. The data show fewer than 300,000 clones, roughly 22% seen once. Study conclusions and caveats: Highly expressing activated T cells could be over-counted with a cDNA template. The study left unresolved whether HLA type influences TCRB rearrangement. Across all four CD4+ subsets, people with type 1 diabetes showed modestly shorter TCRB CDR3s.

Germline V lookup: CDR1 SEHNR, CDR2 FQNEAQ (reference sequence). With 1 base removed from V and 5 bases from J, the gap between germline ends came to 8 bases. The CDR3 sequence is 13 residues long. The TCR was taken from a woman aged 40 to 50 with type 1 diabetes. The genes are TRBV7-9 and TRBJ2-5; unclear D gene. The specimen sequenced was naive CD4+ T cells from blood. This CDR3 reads CASSLGRQETQYF. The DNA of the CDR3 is TGTGCCAGCAGCTTAGGTCGCCAGGAGACCCAGTACTTC.